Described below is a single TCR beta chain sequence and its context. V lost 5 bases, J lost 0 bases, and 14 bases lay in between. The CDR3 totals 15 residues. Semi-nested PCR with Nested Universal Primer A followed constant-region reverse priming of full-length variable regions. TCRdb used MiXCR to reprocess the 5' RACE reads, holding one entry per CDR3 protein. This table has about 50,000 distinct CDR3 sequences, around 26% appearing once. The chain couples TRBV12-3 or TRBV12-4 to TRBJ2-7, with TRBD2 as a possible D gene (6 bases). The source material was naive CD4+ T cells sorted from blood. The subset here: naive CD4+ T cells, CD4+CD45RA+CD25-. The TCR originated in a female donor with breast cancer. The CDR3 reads CASSPSERDSYEQYF. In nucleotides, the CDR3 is TGTGCCAGCAGTCCTAGCGAGCGCGACTCCTACGAGCAGTACTTC.